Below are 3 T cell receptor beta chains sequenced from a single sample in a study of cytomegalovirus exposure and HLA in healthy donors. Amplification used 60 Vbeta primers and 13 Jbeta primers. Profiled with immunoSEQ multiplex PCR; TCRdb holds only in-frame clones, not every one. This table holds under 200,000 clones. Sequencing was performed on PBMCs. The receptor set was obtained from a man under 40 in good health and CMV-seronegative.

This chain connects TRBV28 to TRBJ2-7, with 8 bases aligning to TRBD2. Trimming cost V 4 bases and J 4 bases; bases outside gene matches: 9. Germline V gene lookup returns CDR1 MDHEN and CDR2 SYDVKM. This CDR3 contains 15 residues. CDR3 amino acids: CASSSPPAGDYEQYF. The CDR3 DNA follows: TGTGCCAGCAGTTCACCTCCAGCGGGAGATTACGAGCAGTACTTC.

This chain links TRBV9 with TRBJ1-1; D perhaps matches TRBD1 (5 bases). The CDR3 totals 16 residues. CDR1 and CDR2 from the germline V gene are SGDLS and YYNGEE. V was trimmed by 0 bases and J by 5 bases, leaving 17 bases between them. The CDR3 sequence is CASSVEMVREGTEAFF. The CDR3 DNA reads TGTGCCAGCAGCGTAGAAATGGTAAGGGAGGGGACTGAAGCTTTCTTT.

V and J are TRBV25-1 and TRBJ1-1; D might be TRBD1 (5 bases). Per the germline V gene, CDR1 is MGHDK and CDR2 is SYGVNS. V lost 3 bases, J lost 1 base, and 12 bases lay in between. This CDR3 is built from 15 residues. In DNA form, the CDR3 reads TGTGCCAGCAGTGATAACCAGGGCTGGAACACTGAAGCTTTCTTT. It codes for CASSDNQGWNTEAFF. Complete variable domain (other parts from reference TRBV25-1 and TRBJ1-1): EADIYQTPRYLVIGTGKKITLECSQTMGHDKMYWYQQDPGMELHLIHYSYGVNSTEKGDLSSESTVSRIRTEHFPLTLESARPSHTSQYLCASSDNQGWNTEAFFGQGTRLTVV.